The sequence of this T cell receptor (beta chain) was determined in a study of a mutant IDH1 vaccine in newly diagnosed glioma. As for the study in general: Most had both radiotherapy and temozolomide beforehand; others had only one.

Time point denoted: week 35, safety follow-up. The content of each vaccine dose was 300 ug of mutant IDH1 20-mer peptide, and topical imiquimod accompanied it. Using immunoSEQ multiplex PCR, the repertoire was profiled, and TCRdb retains in-frame clones only, with some absent. The sample contains roughly 44,000 clones, 81% of which appear only once. The CDR3 loop spans 13 amino acids. V was cut by 7 bases and J by 6 bases, with 16 bases left in between. Germline loops: CDR1 MNHNS, CDR2 SASEGT. As regards this clone: Its antigen is unidentified.

Study findings and constraints: The vaccine induced immune responses, and these occurred in 80% to 95% of patients.

The sequences come from PBMCs, collected from a glioma patient whose treatment included an IDH1 peptide vaccine. This sequence joins TRBV6-1 and TRBJ2-7; D is possibly TRBD2 (7 bases). This clonotype was sampled from a woman aged 40 to 50 with glioma. Some clones in this sample may be carry-over from other donors' samples. CDR3 nucleotides: TGTGCCAGCACCCCCGCGGGGGCTTTCGAGCAGTACTTC. It specifies CASTPAGAFEQYF.